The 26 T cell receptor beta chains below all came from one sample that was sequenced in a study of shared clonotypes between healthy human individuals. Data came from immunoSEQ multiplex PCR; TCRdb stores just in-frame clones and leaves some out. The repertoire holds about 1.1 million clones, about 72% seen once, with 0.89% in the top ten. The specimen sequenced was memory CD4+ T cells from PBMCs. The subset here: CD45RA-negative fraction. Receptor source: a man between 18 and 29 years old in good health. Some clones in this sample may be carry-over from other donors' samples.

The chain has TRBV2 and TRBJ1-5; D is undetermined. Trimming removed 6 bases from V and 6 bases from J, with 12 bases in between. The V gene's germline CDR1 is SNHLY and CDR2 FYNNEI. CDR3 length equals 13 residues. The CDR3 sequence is CASRIDGIQPQHF. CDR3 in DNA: TGTGCCAGCAGGATCGATGGAATTCAGCCCCAGCATTTT.

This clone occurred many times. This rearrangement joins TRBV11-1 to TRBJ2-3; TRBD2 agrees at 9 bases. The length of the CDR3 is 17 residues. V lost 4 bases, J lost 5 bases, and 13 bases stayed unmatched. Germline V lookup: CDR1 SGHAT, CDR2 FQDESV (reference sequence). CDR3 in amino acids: CASSYIAAGGPQDTQYF. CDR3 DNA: TGTGCCAGCAGCTACATTGCGGCGGGAGGGCCCCAAGATACGCAGTATTTT.

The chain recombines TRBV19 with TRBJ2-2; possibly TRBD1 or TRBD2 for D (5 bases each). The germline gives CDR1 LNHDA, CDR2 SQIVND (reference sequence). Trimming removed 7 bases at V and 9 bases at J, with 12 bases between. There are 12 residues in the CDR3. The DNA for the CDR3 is TGTGCCAGTACCGGGACGGTGCGGGAGCTGTTTTTT. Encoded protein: CASTGTVRELFF.

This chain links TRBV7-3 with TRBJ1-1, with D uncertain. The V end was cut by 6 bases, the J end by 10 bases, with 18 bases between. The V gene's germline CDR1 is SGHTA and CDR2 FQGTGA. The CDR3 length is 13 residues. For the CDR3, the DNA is TGTGCCAGCAGACCTAGGGAAAGGAGCTCAGCTTTCTTT. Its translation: CASRPRERSSAFF.

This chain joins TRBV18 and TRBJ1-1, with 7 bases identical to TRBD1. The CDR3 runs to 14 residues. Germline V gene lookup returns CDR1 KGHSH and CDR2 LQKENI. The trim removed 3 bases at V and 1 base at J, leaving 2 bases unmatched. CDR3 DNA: TGTGCCAGCTCACCGGGACAGCCGAACACTGAAGCTTTCTTT. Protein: CASSPGQPNTEAFF.

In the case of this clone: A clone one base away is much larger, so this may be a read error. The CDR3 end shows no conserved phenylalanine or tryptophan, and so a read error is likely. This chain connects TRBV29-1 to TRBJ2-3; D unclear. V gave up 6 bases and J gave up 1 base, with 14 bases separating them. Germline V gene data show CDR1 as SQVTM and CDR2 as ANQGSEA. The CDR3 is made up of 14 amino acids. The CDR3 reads CSVTAGSGTDTQYL. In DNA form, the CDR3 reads TGCAGCGTCACTGCAGGCTCAGGCACAGATACGCAGTATCTT.

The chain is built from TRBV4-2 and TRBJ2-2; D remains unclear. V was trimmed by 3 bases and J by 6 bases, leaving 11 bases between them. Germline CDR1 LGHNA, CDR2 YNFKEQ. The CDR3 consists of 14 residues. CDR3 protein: CASSQSGRPGELFF. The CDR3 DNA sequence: TGTGCCAGCAGCCAGTCGGGCCGTCCCGGGGAGCTGTTTTTT.

CDR3 protein: CASRLRGGGYEQYF. In DNA form, the CDR3 reads TGCGCCAGCAGGCTAAGAGGGGGAGGGTACGAGCAGTACTTC. The chain carries TRBV5-1 and TRBJ2-7, with D perhaps TRBD2 (7 bases). The V gene's germline CDR1 is SGHRS and CDR2 YFSETQ. Trimming removed 5 bases from V and 4 bases from J, with 16 bases in between. The CDR3 is made up of 14 amino acids.

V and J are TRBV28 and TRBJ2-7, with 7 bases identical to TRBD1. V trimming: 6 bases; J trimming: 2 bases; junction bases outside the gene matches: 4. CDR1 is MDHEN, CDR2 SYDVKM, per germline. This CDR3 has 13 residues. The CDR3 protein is CASRETGPYEQYF. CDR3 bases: TGTGCCAGCAGAGAGACAGGGCCCTACGAGCAGTACTTC. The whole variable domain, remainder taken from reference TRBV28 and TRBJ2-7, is DVKVTQSSRYLVKRTGEKVFLECVQDMDHENMFWYRQDPGLGLRLIYFSYDVKMKEKGDIPEGYSVSREKKERFSLILESASTNQTSMYLCASRETGPYEQYFGPGTRLTVT.

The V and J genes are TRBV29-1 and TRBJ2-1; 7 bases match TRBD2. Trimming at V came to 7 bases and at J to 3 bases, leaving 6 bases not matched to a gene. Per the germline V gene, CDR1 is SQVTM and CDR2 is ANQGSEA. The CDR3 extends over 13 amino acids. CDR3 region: CSEGGSDYNEQFF. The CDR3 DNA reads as TGCAGCGAGGGCGGGAGTGACTACAATGAGCAGTTCTTC.

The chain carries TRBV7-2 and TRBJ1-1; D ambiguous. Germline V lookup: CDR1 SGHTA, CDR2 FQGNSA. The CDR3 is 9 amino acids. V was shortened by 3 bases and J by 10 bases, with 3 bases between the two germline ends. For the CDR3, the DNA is TGTGCCAGCAGCTTCTTAGCTTTCTTT. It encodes CASSFLAFF.

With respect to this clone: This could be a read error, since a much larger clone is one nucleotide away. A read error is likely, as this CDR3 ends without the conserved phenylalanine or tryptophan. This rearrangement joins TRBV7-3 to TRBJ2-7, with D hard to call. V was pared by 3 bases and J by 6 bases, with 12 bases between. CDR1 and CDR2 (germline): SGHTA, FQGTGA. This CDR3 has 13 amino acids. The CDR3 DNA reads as TGTGCCAGCAGCTTCCCCCGGGCCGCCGAGCAGTACTCC. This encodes CASSFPRAAEQYS.

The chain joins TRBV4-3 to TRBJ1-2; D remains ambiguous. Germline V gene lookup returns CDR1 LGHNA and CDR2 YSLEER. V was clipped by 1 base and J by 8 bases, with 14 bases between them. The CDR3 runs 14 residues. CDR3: CASSQGWEVGGYTF. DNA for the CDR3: TGCGCCAGCAGCCAAGGGTGGGAGGTCGGGGGCTACACCTTC.

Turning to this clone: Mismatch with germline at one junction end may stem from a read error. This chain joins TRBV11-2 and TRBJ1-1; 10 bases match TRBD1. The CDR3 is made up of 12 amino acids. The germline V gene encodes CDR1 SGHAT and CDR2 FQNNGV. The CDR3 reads CASSPPDRGGRF. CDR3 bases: TGTGCCAGCAGCCCCCCGGACAGGGGGGGACGTTTT.

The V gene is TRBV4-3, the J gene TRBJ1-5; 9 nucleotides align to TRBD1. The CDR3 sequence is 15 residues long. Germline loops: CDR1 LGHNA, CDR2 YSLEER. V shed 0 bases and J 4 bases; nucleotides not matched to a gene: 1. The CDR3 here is CASSQEGTGNQPQHF. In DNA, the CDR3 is TGCGCCAGCAGCCAAGAAGGGACAGGGAATCAGCCCCAGCATTTT.

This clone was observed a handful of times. The chain's CDR3 is CASSQYVTGGETDTQYF. The CDR3 nucleotides read TGTGCCAGCAGCCAATATGTGACAGGGGGCGAGACAGATACGCAGTATTTT. The chain links TRBV4-2 to TRBJ2-3, with TRBD1 matching 10 bases. The germline V gene has CDR1 LGHNA and CDR2 YNFKEQ. This CDR3 contains 17 residues. V was pared by 2 bases and J by 3 bases, with 8 bases of the junction left unmatched.

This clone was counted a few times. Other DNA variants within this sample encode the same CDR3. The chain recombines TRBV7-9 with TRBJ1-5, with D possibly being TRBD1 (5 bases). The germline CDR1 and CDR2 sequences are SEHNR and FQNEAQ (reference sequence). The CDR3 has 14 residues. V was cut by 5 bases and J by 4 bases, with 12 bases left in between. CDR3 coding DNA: TGTGCCAGCAGCCGGGGGGGAGGTAATCAGCCCCAGCATTTT. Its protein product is CASSRGGGNQPQHF. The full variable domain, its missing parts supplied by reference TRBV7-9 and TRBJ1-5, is DTGVSQNPRHKITKRGQNVTFRCDPISEHNRLYWYRQTLGQGPEFLTYFQNEAQLEKSRLLSDRFSAERPKGSFSTLEIQRTEQGDSAMYLCASSRGGGNQPQHFGDGTRLSIL.

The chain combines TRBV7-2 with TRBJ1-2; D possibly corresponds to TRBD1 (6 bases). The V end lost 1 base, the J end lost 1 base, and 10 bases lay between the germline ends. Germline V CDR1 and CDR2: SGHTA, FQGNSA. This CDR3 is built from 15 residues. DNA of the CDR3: TGTGCCAGCAGCTTAGTGAGAGGGGGTAACTATGGCTACACCTTC. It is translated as CASSLVRGGNYGYTF.

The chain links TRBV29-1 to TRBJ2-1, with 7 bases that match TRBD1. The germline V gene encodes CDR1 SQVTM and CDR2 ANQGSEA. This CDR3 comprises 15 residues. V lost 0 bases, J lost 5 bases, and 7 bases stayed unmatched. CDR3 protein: CSVEETTGPDNEQFF. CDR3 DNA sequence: TGCAGCGTTGAAGAGACGACAGGGCCCGACAATGAGCAGTTCTTC.

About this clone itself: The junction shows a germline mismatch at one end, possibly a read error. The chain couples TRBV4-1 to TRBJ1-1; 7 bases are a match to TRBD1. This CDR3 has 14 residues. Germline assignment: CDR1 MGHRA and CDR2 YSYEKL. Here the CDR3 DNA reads TGCGCCAGCAGCCAGTTGACAGGGAACGCTGAAGCTTTCTTT. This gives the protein CASSQLTGNAEAFF.

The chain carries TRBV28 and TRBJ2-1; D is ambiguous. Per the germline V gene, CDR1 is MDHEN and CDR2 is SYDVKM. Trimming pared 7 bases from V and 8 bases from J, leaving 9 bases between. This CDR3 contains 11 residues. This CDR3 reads CASTDEDEQFF. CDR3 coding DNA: TGTGCCAGCACCGACGAGGATGAGCAGTTCTTC. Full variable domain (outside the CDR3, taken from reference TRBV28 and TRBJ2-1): DVKVTQSSRYLVKRTGEKVFLECVQDMDHENMFWYRQDPGLGLRLIYFSYDVKMKEKGDIPEGYSVSREKKERFSLILESASTNQTSMYLCASTDEDEQFFGPGTRLTVL.

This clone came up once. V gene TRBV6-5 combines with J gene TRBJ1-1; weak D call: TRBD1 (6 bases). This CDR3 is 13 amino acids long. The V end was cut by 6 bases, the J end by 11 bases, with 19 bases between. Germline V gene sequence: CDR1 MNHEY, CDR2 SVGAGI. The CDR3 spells CASSKRKGDDAFF. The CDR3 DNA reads TGTGCCAGCAGCAAAAGGAAGGGGGATGACGCTTTCTTT.

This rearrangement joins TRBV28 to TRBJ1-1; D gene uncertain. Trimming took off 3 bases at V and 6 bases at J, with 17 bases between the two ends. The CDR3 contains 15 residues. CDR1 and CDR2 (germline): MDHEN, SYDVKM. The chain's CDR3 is CASSFFRVSPSEAFF. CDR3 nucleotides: TGTGCCAGCAGTTTCTTCAGAGTGTCACCCTCTGAAGCTTTCTTT.

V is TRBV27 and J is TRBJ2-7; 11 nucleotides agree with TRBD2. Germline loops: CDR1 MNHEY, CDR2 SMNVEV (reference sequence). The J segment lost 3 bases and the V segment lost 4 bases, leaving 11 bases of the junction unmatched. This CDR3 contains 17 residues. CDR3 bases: TGTGCCAGCAGTTGGGGGACTAGCGGCAATACCCTCTACGAGCAGTACTTC. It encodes CASSWGTSGNTLYEQYF.

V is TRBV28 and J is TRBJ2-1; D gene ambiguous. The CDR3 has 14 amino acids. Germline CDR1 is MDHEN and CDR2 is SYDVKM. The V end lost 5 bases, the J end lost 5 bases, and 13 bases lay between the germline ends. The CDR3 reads CASSPFPYHNEQFF. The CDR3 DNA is TGTGCCAGCAGTCCTTTTCCGTACCACAATGAGCAGTTCTTC. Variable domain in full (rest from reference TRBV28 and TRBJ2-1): DVKVTQSSRYLVKRTGEKVFLECVQDMDHENMFWYRQDPGLGLRLIYFSYDVKMKEKGDIPEGYSVSREKKERFSLILESASTNQTSMYLCASSPFPYHNEQFFGPGTRLTVL.

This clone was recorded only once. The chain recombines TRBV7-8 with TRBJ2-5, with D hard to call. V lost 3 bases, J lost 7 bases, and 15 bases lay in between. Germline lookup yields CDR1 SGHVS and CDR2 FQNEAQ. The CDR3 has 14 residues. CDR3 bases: TGTGCCAGCAGCTTGCAAGGGTATGAAGGGACCCAGTACTTC. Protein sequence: CASSLQGYEGTQYF.